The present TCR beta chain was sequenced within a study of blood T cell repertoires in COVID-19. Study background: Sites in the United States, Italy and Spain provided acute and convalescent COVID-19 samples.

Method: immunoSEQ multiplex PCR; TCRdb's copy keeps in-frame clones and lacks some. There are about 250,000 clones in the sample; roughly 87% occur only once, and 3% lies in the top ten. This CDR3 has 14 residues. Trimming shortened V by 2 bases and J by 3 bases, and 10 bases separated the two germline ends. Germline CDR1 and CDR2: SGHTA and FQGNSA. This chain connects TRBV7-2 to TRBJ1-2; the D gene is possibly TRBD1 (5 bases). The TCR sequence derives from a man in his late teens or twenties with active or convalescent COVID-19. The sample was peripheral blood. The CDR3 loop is CASSLNGGDYGYTF. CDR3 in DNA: TGTGCCAGCAGCTTAAACGGGGGGGACTATGGCTACACCTTC.